The TCR beta chain under discussion was sequenced for a study of cytomegalovirus exposure and HLA in healthy donors. General study results and limits: Later analysis revealed greater clonal expansion in HLA-associated TCR beta chains than in equally common others. The study flagged some 170 TCR beta chains as cytomegalovirus-associated.

The PCR employed 60 Vbeta primers together with 13 Jbeta primers. In the authors' workflow: There were about 88 million unique TCR beta chains by a later count, and some 11 million of them were shared. Sequencing used immunoSEQ multiplex PCR; TCRdb keeps in-frame clones, though not all of them. V, J and clone size derive from that table, while D and trimming were established from the DNA sequence. The sample lists approximately 140,000 clones, roughly 78% occurring once. Regarding this clone: The antigen remains undetermined.

Germline CDR1 reads MDHEN; CDR2 reads SYDVKM. Trimming removed 2 bases from V and 2 bases from J; junction bases left unmatched: 4. This CDR3 region has 16 residues. Specimen: PBMCs. V gene TRBV28 combines with J gene TRBJ1-5; 9 bases agree with TRBD1. The sequence was obtained from a man aged 30 to 45 in good health and CMV-seronegative. CDR3 nucleotide sequence: TGTGCCAGCAGTTTACGACAGGGGGGAGGCAATCAGCCCCAGCATTTT. Translation gives CASSLRQGGGNQPQHF. Variable domain in full (rest from reference TRBV28 and TRBJ1-5): DVKVTQSSRYLVKRTGEKVFLECVQDMDHENMFWYRQDPGLGLRLIYFSYDVKMKEKGDIPEGYSVSREKKERFSLILESASTNQTSMYLCASSLRQGGGNQPQHFGDGTRLSIL.